This is a list of T cell receptor beta chains from one sample in a study of type 1 regulatory T cells. TCRdb reprocessed the reads via MiXCR and lists one record per CDR3 protein. The sample shows some 100,000 distinct CDR3 sequences, roughly 31% of them seen only once. Sequencing was performed on CD4+ T cells, either the whole sample or a sorted fraction (not recorded which). Source of these receptors: a human donor in good health. Both conserved end residues are part of each CDR3. Fields, in order: J gene, V gene, clone size, D gene, CDR3 protein, CDR3 DNA. The D gene is left open where the match is weak. Clone size is shown for a subset of rows, as once, few, many or a class of expanded clone.

j_call: TRBJ2-3; v_call: TRBV20-1; clone_size: -; d_call: -; cdr3_aa: CSATPPEGRQTDTQDF; cdr3_nt: TGCAGTGCTACCCCTCCTGAGGGGAGACAGACAGATACGCAGGATTTT
j_call: TRBJ2-1; v_call: TRBV7-9; clone_size: few; d_call: -; cdr3_aa: CASTKQVPYNEQFF; cdr3_nt: TGTGCCAGCACCAAACAGGTCCCCTACAATGAGCAGTTCTTC
j_call: TRBJ1-5; v_call: TRBV19; clone_size: -; d_call: -; cdr3_aa: CASGTINQPQHF; cdr3_nt: TGTGCCAGTGGAACGATAAATCAGCCCCAGCATTTT
j_call: TRBJ2-5; v_call: TRBV30; clone_size: few; d_call: -; cdr3_aa: CAVGTRQGRETQYF; cdr3_nt: TGTGCCGTTGGGACTAGACAGGGCCGGGAGACCCAGTACTTC
j_call: TRBJ2-2; v_call: TRBV3-1; clone_size: -; d_call: TRBD2; cdr3_aa: CASSHYSGNIGELFF; cdr3_nt: TGTGCCAGCAGCCATTATAGCGGGAATATCGGGGAGCTGTTTTTT
j_call: TRBJ1-3; v_call: TRBV14; clone_size: -; d_call: -; cdr3_aa: CASSPDTAAGNTIYF; cdr3_nt: TGTGCCAGCAGCCCGGACACCGCGGCTGGAAACACCATATATTTT
j_call: TRBJ2-7; v_call: TRBV4-3; clone_size: -; d_call: TRBD1; cdr3_aa: CASSQGQGAYEQYF; cdr3_nt: TGCGCCAGCAGCCAGGGACAGGGGGCCTACGAGCAGTACTTC
j_call: TRBJ2-7; v_call: TRBV14; clone_size: few; d_call: TRBD2; cdr3_aa: CASSPRLGGEEQYF; cdr3_nt: TGTGCCAGCAGCCCCCGGCTCGGGGGGGAAGAGCAGTACTTC
j_call: TRBJ2-7; v_call: TRBV7-2; clone_size: many; d_call: -; cdr3_aa: CASSTRTPRGEQYF; cdr3_nt: TGTGCCAGCAGCACCAGGACTCCCCGGGGGGAGCAGTACTTC
j_call: TRBJ1-5; v_call: TRBV7-2; clone_size: few; d_call: -; cdr3_aa: CASSLGPNQPQHF; cdr3_nt: TGTGCCAGCAGCTTAGGGCCCAATCAGCCCCAGCATTTT